The rows below give T cell receptor beta chains drawn from one sample of a study of T cell repertoires in cytomegalovirus infection. TCRdb recomputed calls from the reads with MiXCR, one row per CDR3 protein. The top ten hold more than 12% of the sample, which has about 920,000 distinct CDR3 sequences, around 30% seen once. These TCRs' antigens remain unknown. Sequences were derived from cultured CD8+ T cells from PBMCs, sampled from culture after CMV antigen stimulation. These receptors all stem from a human donor in good health (CMV status not recorded). Some clones in this sample may be carry-over from other donors' samples. CDR3s include the opening cysteine and the closing phenylalanine or tryptophan. Each record gives: D gene, V gene, J gene, clone size, CDR3 DNA, CDR3 protein. The D gene is left open where the match is weak. The listing skips clone size in some rows; elsewhere it reads once, few, many or a size class.

D gene: NA
V gene: TRBV19
J gene: TRBJ1-1
clone size: many
CDR3 DNA: TGTGCCAGTAGTACAGGTGGTGAAGCTTTCTTT
CDR3 protein: CASSTGGEAFF

D gene: TRBD1
V gene: TRBV7-8
J gene: TRBJ2-2
clone size: many
CDR3 DNA: TGTGCCAGCAGCTTAGCGGGGACAGCCGGGGAGCTGTTTTTT
CDR3 protein: CASSLAGTAGELFF

D gene: NA
V gene: TRBV15
J gene: TRBJ2-5
clone size: NA
CDR3 DNA: TGTGCCACCAGCAGAGTCATGGTGATTCAAGAGACCCAGTACTTC
CDR3 protein: CATSRVMVIQETQYF

D gene: NA
V gene: TRBV9
J gene: TRBJ2-3
clone size: few
CDR3 DNA: TGTGCCAGCAGCGTAGCGGGGAGACACACAGATACGCAGTATTTT
CDR3 protein: CASSVAGRHTDTQYF

D gene: NA
V gene: TRBV13
J gene: TRBJ2-7
clone size: NA
CDR3 DNA: TGTGCCAGCAGCACTCCTAGGGAGCAAACCTACGAGCAGTACTTC
CDR3 protein: CASSTPREQTYEQYF

D gene: TRBD1
V gene: TRBV4-1
J gene: TRBJ1-5
clone size: NA
CDR3 DNA: TGCGCCAGCAGCCAAGAGAAGGGGGACAGGGGTCGTCAGCCCCAGCATTTT
CDR3 protein: CASSQEKGDRGRQPQHF

D gene: NA
V gene: TRBV7-9
J gene: TRBJ2-5
clone size: NA
CDR3 DNA: TGTGCCAGCAGCTTACACGGGGGCAAAGGAGAGACCCAGTACTTC
CDR3 protein: CASSLHGGKGETQYF

D gene: NA
V gene: TRBV7-9
J gene: TRBJ1-2
clone size: NA
CDR3 DNA: TGTGCCAGCAGCCGTATTGGGGGGTCTAACTATGGCTACACCTTC
CDR3 protein: CASSRIGGSNYGYTF

D gene: TRBD1
V gene: TRBV7-8
J gene: TRBJ1-2
clone size: NA
CDR3 DNA: TGTGCCAGCAGCACCGGGACAGGGGCGGTTAGTGGCTACACCTTC
CDR3 protein: CASSTGTGAVSGYTF

D gene: TRBD1
V gene: TRBV5-6
J gene: TRBJ1-5
clone size: NA
CDR3 DNA: TGTGCCAGCAGCCCAGGACAGGGGGCATATCAGCCCCAGCATTTT
CDR3 protein: CASSPGQGAYQPQHF

D gene: TRBD2
V gene: TRBV9
J gene: TRBJ2-1
clone size: NA
CDR3 DNA: TGTGCCAGCAGCGTAGTGGGAGCGGGGGGATGGCGCAATGAGCAGTTCTTC
CDR3 protein: CASSVVGAGGWRNEQFF

D gene: TRBD1
V gene: TRBV7-8
J gene: TRBJ2-7
clone size: NA
CDR3 DNA: TGTGCCAGCAGCTTAGAGGGACAGGCCCCCTACGAGCAGTACTTC
CDR3 protein: CASSLEGQAPYEQYF

D gene: TRBD1
V gene: TRBV28
J gene: TRBJ1-2
clone size: NA
CDR3 DNA: TGTGCCAGCAGTTTAGACGGGGGACAGGGCTACACCTTC
CDR3 protein: CASSLDGGQGYTF

D gene: NA
V gene: TRBV7-2
J gene: TRBJ2-7
clone size: many
CDR3 DNA: TGTGCCAGCAGCTTCGACCGCTACGAGCAGTACTTC
CDR3 protein: CASSFDRYEQYF

D gene: NA
V gene: TRBV10-3
J gene: TRBJ1-4
clone size: once
CDR3 DNA: TGTGCCATCAGTGAGTCACAGACAACTAATGAAAAACTGTTTTTT
CDR3 protein: CAISESQTTNEKLFF

D gene: NA
V gene: TRBV2
J gene: TRBJ1-5
clone size: NA
CDR3 DNA: TGTGCCAGCAGTGATTGGGGACAGCCCCAGCATTTT
CDR3 protein: CASSDWGQPQHF

D gene: NA
V gene: TRBV2
J gene: TRBJ1-5
clone size: NA
CDR3 DNA: TGTGCCAGCAGTGGCTCCAGGGACGGTTATCAGCCCCAGCATTTT
CDR3 protein: CASSGSRDGYQPQHF

D gene: NA
V gene: TRBV14
J gene: TRBJ1-3
clone size: NA
CDR3 DNA: TGTGCCAGCAGCCCGCCCAGCTGGCCTAGGGACTCTGGAAACACCATATATTTT
CDR3 protein: CASSPPSWPRDSGNTIYF

D gene: TRBD1
V gene: TRBV2
J gene: TRBJ1-6
clone size: NA
CDR3 DNA: TGTGCCAGCAGTGTAACCGGAGGGGGCGTAGGGAATTCACCCCTCCACTTT
CDR3 protein: CASSVTGGGVGNSPLHF

D gene: TRBD2
V gene: TRBV19
J gene: TRBJ2-2
clone size: NA
CDR3 DNA: TGTGCCACCAGACCGGGACTAGGTACCGGGGAGCTGTTTTTT
CDR3 protein: CATRPGLGTGELFF

D gene: NA
V gene: TRBV5-1
J gene: TRBJ1-2
clone size: few
CDR3 DNA: TGCGCCAGCACCTCAACAGGGAGCAACTATGGCTACACCTTC
CDR3 protein: CASTSTGSNYGYTF

D gene: NA
V gene: TRBV7-6
J gene: TRBJ2-7
clone size: NA
CDR3 DNA: TGTGCCAGCAGCCTACAGGAGACCTACGAGCAGTACTTC
CDR3 protein: CASSLQETYEQYF

D gene: TRBD2
V gene: TRBV11-3
J gene: TRBJ2-3
clone size: NA
CDR3 DNA: TGTGCCAGCAGCTTAGGGCTAGCGGTTATTAGGGATACGCAGTATTTT
CDR3 protein: CASSLGLAVIRDTQYF

D gene: TRBD2
V gene: TRBV27
J gene: TRBJ2-1
clone size: NA
CDR3 DNA: TGTGCCAGCAGTTTCCTCTCTAGCGGGGGGGCTGATGAGCAGTTCTTC
CDR3 protein: CASSFLSSGGADEQFF

D gene: NA
V gene: TRBV4-1
J gene: TRBJ1-1
clone size: NA
CDR3 DNA: TGTGCCAGCAGTCAGACAAGGGGGGCTGAAGCTTTCTTT
CDR3 protein: CASSQTRGAEAFF

D gene: NA
V gene: TRBV7-3
J gene: TRBJ1-3
clone size: NA
CDR3 DNA: TGTGCCAGCATTCTAGGAAACACCATATATTTT
CDR3 protein: CASILGNTIYF

D gene: NA
V gene: TRBV6-1
J gene: TRBJ2-1
clone size: NA
CDR3 DNA: TGTGCCAGCAGTGAACGGACCTACAATGAGCAGTTCTTC
CDR3 protein: CASSERTYNEQFF

D gene: NA
V gene: TRBV5-5
J gene: TRBJ2-3
clone size: NA
CDR3 DNA: TGTGCCAGCAGCTCCTCCGGGGGGCAGAATACGCAGTATTTT
CDR3 protein: CASSSSGGQNTQYF

D gene: NA
V gene: TRBV20-1
J gene: TRBJ1-6
clone size: few
CDR3 DNA: TGCAGTGCTAGGGACTTTCCTGGGACCCATAATTCACCCCTCCACTTT
CDR3 protein: CSARDFPGTHNSPLHF

D gene: NA
V gene: TRBV2
J gene: TRBJ2-7
clone size: NA
CDR3 DNA: TGTGCCAGCGGGTCGGAGACCTACGAGCAGTACTTC
CDR3 protein: CASGSETYEQYF

D gene: NA
V gene: TRBV6-1
J gene: TRBJ1-2
clone size: few
CDR3 DNA: TGTGCCAGCAGCCTCGGTAGAAGATCAGCTAACTATGGCTACACCTTC
CDR3 protein: CASSLGRRSANYGYTF

D gene: NA
V gene: TRBV19
J gene: TRBJ1-4
clone size: NA
CDR3 DNA: TGTGCCAGTACCATCGGAACAGGTCTTTCTAATGAAAAACTGTTTTTT
CDR3 protein: CASTIGTGLSNEKLFF

D gene: NA
V gene: TRBV27
J gene: TRBJ1-4
clone size: few
CDR3 DNA: TGTGCCAGCAGTTTTCTGGGAAGTAATGAAAAACTGTTTTTT
CDR3 protein: CASSFLGSNEKLFF

D gene: TRBD1
V gene: TRBV5-3
J gene: TRBJ1-2
clone size: NA
CDR3 DNA: TGTGCCAGCAGCCTAGGGACAGATTACCTATATGGCTACACCTTC
CDR3 protein: CASSLGTDYLYGYTF

D gene: TRBD2
V gene: TRBV7-2
J gene: TRBJ2-1
clone size: few
CDR3 DNA: TGTGCCAGCAGATCCGGGACTAGCGGGATTAAGTCATACAATGAGCAGTTCTTC
CDR3 protein: CASRSGTSGIKSYNEQFF

D gene: NA
V gene: TRBV4-2
J gene: TRBJ2-7
clone size: NA
CDR3 DNA: TGTGCCAGCAGCCATACCTCCTACGAGCGGTACTTC
CDR3 protein: CASSHTSYERYF

D gene: TRBD2
V gene: TRBV7-6
J gene: TRBJ2-1
clone size: many
CDR3 DNA: TGTGCCAGCAGCTTAGCGCGGACTAGCGGGGGATACAATGAGCAGTTCTTC
CDR3 protein: CASSLARTSGGYNEQFF

D gene: NA
V gene: TRBV4-1
J gene: TRBJ2-1
clone size: NA
CDR3 DNA: TGCGCCAGCAGCCAGTCCCCCGAAGGGGTTAATGAGCAGTTCTTC
CDR3 protein: CASSQSPEGVNEQFF

D gene: NA
V gene: TRBV14
J gene: TRBJ1-4
clone size: NA
CDR3 DNA: TGTGCCAGCCAAAGATGGGGCGGGACGCTTAATGAAAAACTGTTTTTT
CDR3 protein: CASQRWGGTLNEKLFF

D gene: NA
V gene: TRBV27
J gene: TRBJ1-5
clone size: NA
CDR3 DNA: TGTGCCAGCAACCTAGGGGGAAGCGGTCAGCCCCAGCATTTT
CDR3 protein: CASNLGGSGQPQHF

D gene: NA
V gene: TRBV5-5
J gene: TRBJ1-1
clone size: many
CDR3 DNA: TGTGCCAGCAGCCCGACAGAGAACACTGAAGCTTTCTTT
CDR3 protein: CASSPTENTEAFF

D gene: TRBD1
V gene: TRBV20-1
J gene: TRBJ2-1
clone size: NA
CDR3 DNA: TGCAGTGCTAGAGATTTCCTTCTAGGCAGGACAGGGAGGAATGAGCAGTTCTTC
CDR3 protein: CSARDFLLGRTGRNEQFF

D gene: NA
V gene: TRBV9
J gene: TRBJ1-2
clone size: NA
CDR3 DNA: TGTGCCAGCAGCGTGGGGATGGTCGGGGATGGCTACACCTTC
CDR3 protein: CASSVGMVGDGYTF

D gene: TRBD1
V gene: TRBV6-2/TRBV6-3
J gene: TRBJ2-2
clone size: NA
CDR3 DNA: TGTGCCAATCGACAGGGGAACACCGGGGAGCTGTTTTTT
CDR3 protein: CANRQGNTGELFF

D gene: NA
V gene: TRBV7-6
J gene: TRBJ2-1
clone size: many
CDR3 DNA: TGTGCCAGCAGCTTTCAGGGACTCGCCGACAATGAGCAGTTCTTC
CDR3 protein: CASSFQGLADNEQFF

D gene: NA
V gene: TRBV10-3
J gene: TRBJ2-6
clone size: few
CDR3 DNA: TGTGCCCTCCTCTCTGGGGCCAACGTCCTGACTTTC
CDR3 protein: CALLSGANVLTF

D gene: NA
V gene: TRBV6-1
J gene: TRBJ2-2
clone size: NA
CDR3 DNA: TGTGCCAGCAGTGAAGCGCTAGGGAACACCGGGGAGCTGTTTTTT
CDR3 protein: CASSEALGNTGELFF

D gene: NA
V gene: TRBV20-1
J gene: TRBJ2-7
clone size: NA
CDR3 DNA: TGCAGTGCTCTCGGAGACACAATCTCCTACGAGCAGTACTTC
CDR3 protein: CSALGDTISYEQYF

D gene: TRBD2
V gene: TRBV19
J gene: TRBJ2-3
clone size: NA
CDR3 DNA: TGTGCCAGTAGTATGACTAGCGGGGAGTACACAGATACGCAGTATTTT
CDR3 protein: CASSMTSGEYTDTQYF

D gene: NA
V gene: TRBV24-1
J gene: TRBJ2-2
clone size: many
CDR3 DNA: TGTGCCACCGGGGGGGCTGGGCTAGCGGATAACACCGGGGAGCTGTTTTTT
CDR3 protein: CATGGAGLADNTGELFF

D gene: TRBD1
V gene: TRBV7-9
J gene: TRBJ1-4
clone size: NA
CDR3 DNA: TGTGCCAGCAGCTTAGACTACAGGGGTAATGAAAAACTGTTTTTT
CDR3 protein: CASSLDYRGNEKLFF